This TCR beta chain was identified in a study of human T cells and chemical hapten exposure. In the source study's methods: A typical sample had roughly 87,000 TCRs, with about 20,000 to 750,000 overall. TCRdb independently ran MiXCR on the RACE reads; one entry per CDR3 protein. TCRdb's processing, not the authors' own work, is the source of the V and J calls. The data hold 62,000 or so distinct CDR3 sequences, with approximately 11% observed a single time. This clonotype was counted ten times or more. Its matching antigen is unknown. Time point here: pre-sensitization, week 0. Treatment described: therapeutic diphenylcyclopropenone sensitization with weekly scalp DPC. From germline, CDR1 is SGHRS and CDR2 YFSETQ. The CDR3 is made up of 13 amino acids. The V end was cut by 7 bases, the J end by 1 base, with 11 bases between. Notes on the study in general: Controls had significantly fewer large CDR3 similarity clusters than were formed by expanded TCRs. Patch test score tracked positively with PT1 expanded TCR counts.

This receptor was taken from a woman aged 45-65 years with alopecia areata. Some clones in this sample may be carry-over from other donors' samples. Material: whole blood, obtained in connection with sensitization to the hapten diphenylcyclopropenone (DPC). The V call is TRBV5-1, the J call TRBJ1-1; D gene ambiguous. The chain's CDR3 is CASRYHRNTEAFF. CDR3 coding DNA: TGCGCCAGCCGTTACCACAGGAACACTGAAGCTTTCTTT.